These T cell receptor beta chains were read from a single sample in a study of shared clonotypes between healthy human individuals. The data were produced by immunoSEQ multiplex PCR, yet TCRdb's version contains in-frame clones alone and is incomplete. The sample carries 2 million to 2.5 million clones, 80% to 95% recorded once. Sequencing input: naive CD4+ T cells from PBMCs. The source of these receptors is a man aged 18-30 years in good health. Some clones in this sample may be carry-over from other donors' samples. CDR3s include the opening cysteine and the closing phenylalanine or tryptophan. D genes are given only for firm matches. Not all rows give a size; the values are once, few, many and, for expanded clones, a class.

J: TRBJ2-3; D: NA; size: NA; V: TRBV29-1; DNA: TGCAGCGTTGTCTTTGACTACCTCGGGACAGATACGCAGTATTTT; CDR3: CSVVFDYLGTDTQYF
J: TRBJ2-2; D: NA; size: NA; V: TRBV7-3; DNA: TGTGCCAGCAGCTTAACTTCCTTTGCCACCGGGGAGCTGTTTTTT; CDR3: CASSLTSFATGELFF
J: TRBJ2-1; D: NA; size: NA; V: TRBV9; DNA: TGTGCCAGCAGCCCAAATTCGGGGTATTCAACCTACAATGAGCAGTTCTTC; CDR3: CASSPNSGYSTYNEQFF
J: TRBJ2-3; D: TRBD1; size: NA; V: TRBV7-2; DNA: TGTGCCAGCAGCCGGTACGGGACAGGTAGCACAGATACGCAGTATTTT; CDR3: CASSRYGTGSTDTQYF
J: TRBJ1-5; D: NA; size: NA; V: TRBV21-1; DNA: TGTGCCAGCAGCAAAGCCGGGACAAAGCGGAATCAGCCCCAGCATTTT; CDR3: CASSKAGTKRNQPQHF
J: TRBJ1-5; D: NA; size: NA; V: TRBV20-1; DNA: TGCAGTGCTAGTGCATTGAAGGCCCAGCATTTT; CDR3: CSASALKAQHF
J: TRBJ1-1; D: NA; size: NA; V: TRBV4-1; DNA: TGCGCCAGCAGCCAAGTAGGACGCGGGCGGAACACTGAAGCTTTCTTT; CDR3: CASSQVGRGRNTEAFF
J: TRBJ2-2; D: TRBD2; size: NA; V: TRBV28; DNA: TGTGCCACCTGGTCTGCTAGCGGATTTTCGAACACCGGGGAGCTGTTTTTT; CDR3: CATWSASGFSNTGELFF
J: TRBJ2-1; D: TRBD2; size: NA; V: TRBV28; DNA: TGTGCCAGCAGTTTACGGCTAGCGGGAATCAATGAGCAGTTCTTC; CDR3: CASSLRLAGINEQFF
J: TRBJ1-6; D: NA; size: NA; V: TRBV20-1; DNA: TGCAGTCCCGACCATAGGGGGACCCTCCACTTT; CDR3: CSPDHRGTLHF
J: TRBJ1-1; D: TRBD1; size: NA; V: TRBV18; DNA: TGTGCCAGCTCACTACAACAGGGGAGTTCTATGGGGACTGAAGCTTTCTTT; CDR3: CASSLQQGSSMGTEAFF
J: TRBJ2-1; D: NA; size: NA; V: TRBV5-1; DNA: TGCGCCAGCAGGGCCCCCGGGAGCTCCTACAATGAGCAGTTCTTC; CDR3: CASRAPGSSYNEQFF
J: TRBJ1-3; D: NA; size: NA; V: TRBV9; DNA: TGTGCCAGCAGCCCGGAAAGTCGGGGCGGCGGAAACACCATATATTTT; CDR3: CASSPESRGGGNTIYF
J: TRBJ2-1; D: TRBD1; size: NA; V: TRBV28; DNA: TGTGCCAGCTGGACGACAGGGGGCCCGGATGAGCAGTTCTTC; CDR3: CASWTTGGPDEQFF
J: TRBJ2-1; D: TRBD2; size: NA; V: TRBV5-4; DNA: TGTGCCAGCAGCTGGGGGGGACTGAGATACAATGAGCAGTTCTTC; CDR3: CASSWGGLRYNEQFF
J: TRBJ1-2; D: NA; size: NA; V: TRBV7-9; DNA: TGTGCCAGCAGCTTATACTCGGTAGTCGGCTCGGGCTACACCTTC; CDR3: CASSLYSVVGSGYTF
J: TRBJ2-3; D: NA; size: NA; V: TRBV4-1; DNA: TGCGCCAGCAGCCAAGAGGCCAGCGGCGGCACAGATACGCAGTATTTT; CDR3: CASSQEASGGTDTQYF
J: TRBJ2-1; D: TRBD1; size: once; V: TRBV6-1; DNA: TGTGCCAGCAGGACAGGGTCCCCCAATGAGCAGTTCTTC; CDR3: CASRTGSPNEQFF
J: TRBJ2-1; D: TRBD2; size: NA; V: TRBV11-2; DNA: TGTGCCAGCAGCTTAGATCGGGCTAGCGGGAGGGATTACAATGAGCAGTTCTTC; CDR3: CASSLDRASGRDYNEQFF
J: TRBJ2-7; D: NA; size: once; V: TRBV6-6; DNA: TGTGCCAGCAGGGGCGCGGAGGAAGGGGCCTACGAGCAGTACTTC; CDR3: CASRGAEEGAYEQYF
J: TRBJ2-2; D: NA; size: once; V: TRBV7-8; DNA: TGTGCCAGCAGCTACAACAGAGGGAACACCGGGGAGCTGTTTTTT; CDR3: CASSYNRGNTGELFF
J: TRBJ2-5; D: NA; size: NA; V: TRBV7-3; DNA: TGTGCCAGCAGCTTATCGCGTAGGGAGACCCAGTACTTC; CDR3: CASSLSRRETQYF
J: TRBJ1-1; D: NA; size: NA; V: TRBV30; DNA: TGTGCCTGGAGTCCCCAAAGGAGGGGAGACACTGAAGCTTTCTTT; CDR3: CAWSPQRRGDTEAFF
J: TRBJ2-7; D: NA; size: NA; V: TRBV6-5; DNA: TGTGCCAGCAGTTTATCGGCCCTAGGGGTTAGGGAGCAGTACTTC; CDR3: CASSLSALGVREQYF
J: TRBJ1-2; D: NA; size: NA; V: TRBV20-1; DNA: TGCAGTGCAAGGAACTATGGCTACACCTTC; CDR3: CSARNYGYTF
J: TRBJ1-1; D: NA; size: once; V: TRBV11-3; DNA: TGTGCCAGCAGCTCCACAGGGAGCACTGAAGCTTTCTTT; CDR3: CASSSTGSTEAFF
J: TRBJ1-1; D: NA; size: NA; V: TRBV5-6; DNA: TGTGCCAGCAAGACGCGGGGGGAGATTGGAGCTTTCTTT; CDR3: CASKTRGEIGAFF
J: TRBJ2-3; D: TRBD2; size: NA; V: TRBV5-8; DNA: TGTGCCAGCAGCCGGAGCGGGACTAGCACAGATACGCAGTATTTT; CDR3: CASSRSGTSTDTQYF
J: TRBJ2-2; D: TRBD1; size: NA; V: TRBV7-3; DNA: TGTGCCAGCAGTCCCCCAGGGGGCCCCGGGGAGCTGTTTTTT; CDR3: CASSPPGGPGELFF
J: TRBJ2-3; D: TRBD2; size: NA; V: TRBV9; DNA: TGTGCCAGCAGCATTAGCGGGAGCACAGATACGCAGTATTTT; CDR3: CASSISGSTDTQYF
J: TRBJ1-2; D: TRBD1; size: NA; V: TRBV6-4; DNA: TGTGCCAGCAGTGAAAATGCAGGGGGCGTCTTGGACTATGGCTACACCTTC; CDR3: CASSENAGGVLDYGYTF
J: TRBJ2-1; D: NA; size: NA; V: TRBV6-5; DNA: TGTGCCAGCAGTTGGCAGGGGACGGGCAATGAGCAGTTCTTC; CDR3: CASSWQGTGNEQFF
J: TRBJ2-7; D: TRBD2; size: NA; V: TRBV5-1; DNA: TGCGCCAGCAGTATAGGACTAGCGGTCTACGAGCAGTACTTC; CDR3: CASSIGLAVYEQYF
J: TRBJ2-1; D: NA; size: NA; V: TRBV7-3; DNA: TGTGCCAGCAGTCAAAAAAGAGGGGGACGCCCAGATGAGCAGTTCTTC; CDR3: CASSQKRGGRPDEQFF
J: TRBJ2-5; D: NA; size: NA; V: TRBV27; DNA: TGTGCCAGCAGTTTATGGATCGGGAGACAAGAGACCCAGTACTTC; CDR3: CASSLWIGRQETQYF
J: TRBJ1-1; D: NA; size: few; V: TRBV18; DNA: TGTGCCAGCTCCCTTAACAGGATCCGGGTATCTGAAGCTTTCTTT; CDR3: CASSLNRIRVSEAFF
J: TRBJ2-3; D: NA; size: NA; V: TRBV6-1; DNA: TGTGCCAGCAGTGATAATCTGTCTAGCGCAGATACGCAGTATTTT; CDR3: CASSDNLSSADTQYF
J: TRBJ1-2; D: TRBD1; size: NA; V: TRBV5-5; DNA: TGTGCCAGCAGATTTTCAGGGGGCCCCTATGGCTACACCTTC; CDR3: CASRFSGGPYGYTF
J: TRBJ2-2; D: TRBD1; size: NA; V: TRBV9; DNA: TGTGCCAGCAGCACACGCCCAGGGACAGGTACGAACACCGGGGAGCTGTTTTTT; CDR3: CASSTRPGTGTNTGELFF
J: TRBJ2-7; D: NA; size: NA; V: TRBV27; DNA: TGTGCCACCCTCCTCTACGAGCAGTACTTC; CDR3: CATLLYEQYF
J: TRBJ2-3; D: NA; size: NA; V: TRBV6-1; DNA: TGTGCCAGCAGTGAGCACTCTCCCACAGATACGCAGTATTTT; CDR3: CASSEHSPTDTQYF
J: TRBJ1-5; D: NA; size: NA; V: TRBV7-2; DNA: TGTGCCAGCAGCTTTTCAAGCAATCAGCCCCAGCATTTT; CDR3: CASSFSSNQPQHF
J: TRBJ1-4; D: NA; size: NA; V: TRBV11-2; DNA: TGTGCCAGCAGCCCCCCGCCGCTCCGAAAAAATGAAAAACTGTTTTTT; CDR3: CASSPPPLRKNEKLFF
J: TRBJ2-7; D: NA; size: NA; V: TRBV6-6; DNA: TGTGCCAGCAGTTACGTCCGTTACGAGCAGTACTTC; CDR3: CASSYVRYEQYF
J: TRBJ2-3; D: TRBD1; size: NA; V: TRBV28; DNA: TGTGCCAGCAGTTCCGGGACAGGCTACACAGATACGCAGTATTTT; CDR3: CASSSGTGYTDTQYF
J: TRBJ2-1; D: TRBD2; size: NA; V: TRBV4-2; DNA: TGTGCCAGCAGCCCGGGCTCGGGACTAGCGGGACCCCGGGCCTACAATGAGCAGTTCTTC; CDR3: CASSPGSGLAGPRAYNEQFF
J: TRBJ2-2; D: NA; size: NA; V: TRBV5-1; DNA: TGCGCCAGCAGCCCCGACGGAAACACCGGGGAGCTGTTTTTT; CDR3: CASSPDGNTGELFF
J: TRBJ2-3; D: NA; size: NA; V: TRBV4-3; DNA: TGCGCCAGCAGCCAAGATCTCCGCGGGGATACGCAGTATTTT; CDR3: CASSQDLRGDTQYF
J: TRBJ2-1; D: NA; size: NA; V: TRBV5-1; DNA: TGCGCCAGCAGCTTCGAAGGGGTCGGATACAATGAGCAGTTCTTC; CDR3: CASSFEGVGYNEQFF
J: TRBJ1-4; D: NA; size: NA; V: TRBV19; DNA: TGTGCCAGTTCGGACTTATTGAGGTTTGCAACTAATGAAAAACTGTTTTTT; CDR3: CASSDLLRFATNEKLFF
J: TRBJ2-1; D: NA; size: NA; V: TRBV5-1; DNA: TGCGCCAGCAGCTTGGAATCGGGCTCCTACAATGAGCAGTTCTTC; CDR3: CASSLESGSYNEQFF
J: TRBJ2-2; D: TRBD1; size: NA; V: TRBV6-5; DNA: TGTGCCAGCATCCAAAACAGGGGAGCCACCGGGGAGCTGTTTTTT; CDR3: CASIQNRGATGELFF
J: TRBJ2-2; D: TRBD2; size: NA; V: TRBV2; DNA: TGTGCCAGCAGGGCCGGACTAGCGGGAGGGGCAACCGGGGAGCTGTTTTTT; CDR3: CASRAGLAGGATGELFF
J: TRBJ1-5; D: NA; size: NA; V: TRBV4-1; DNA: TGCGCCAGCAGCCAAGATTATCCGGGTGGTCAGCCCCAGCATTTT; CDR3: CASSQDYPGGQPQHF